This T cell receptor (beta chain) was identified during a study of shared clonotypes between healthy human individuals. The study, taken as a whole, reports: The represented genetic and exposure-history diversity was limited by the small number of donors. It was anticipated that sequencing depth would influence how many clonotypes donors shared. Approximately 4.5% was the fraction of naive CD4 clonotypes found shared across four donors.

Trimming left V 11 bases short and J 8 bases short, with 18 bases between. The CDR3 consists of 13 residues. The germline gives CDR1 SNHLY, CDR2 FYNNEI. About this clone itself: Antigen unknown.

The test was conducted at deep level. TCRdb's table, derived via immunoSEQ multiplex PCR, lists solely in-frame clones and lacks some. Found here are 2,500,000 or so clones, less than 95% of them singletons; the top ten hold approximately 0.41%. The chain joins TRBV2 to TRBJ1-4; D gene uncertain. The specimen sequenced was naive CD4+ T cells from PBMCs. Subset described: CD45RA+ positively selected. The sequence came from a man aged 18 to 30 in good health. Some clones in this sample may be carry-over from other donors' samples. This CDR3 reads CAASGVAEEKLFF. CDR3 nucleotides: TGTGCCGCCTCCGGTGTGGCAGAAGAAAAACTGTTTTTT. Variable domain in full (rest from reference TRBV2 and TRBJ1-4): EPEVTQTPSHQVTQMGQEVILRCVPISNHLYFYWYRQILGQKVEFLVSFYNNEISEKSEIFDDQFSVERPDGSNFTLKIRSTKLEDSAMYFCAASGVAEEKLFFGSGTQLSVL.